This T cell receptor beta chain derives from a study of blood T cell repertoires in COVID-19. As originally analysed: Estimated nucleated cell counts came from reference gene primer amplification. Method: immunoSEQ multiplex PCR; TCRdb's copy keeps in-frame clones and lacks some. The V and J calls and clone size are taken from that table; D and trimming were inferred from the DNA. Of about 89,000 clones in the sample, approximately 80% were seen once. This CDR3 is built from 15 residues. In germline, CDR1 is SGHTA, CDR2 FQGTGA. Trimming took off 1 base at V and 4 bases at J, with 8 bases between the two ends.

This clonotype was sampled from a man in his 70s with COVID-19, enrolled during active disease. The chain combines TRBV7-3 with TRBJ2-6; weak D call: TRBD2 (6 bases). Specimen: peripheral blood. The CDR3 loop is CASSLSGAGANVLTF. CDR3 sequence (DNA): TGTGCCAGCAGCTTAAGCGGGGCCGGGGCCAACGTCCTGACTTTC. The full variable domain, its missing parts supplied by reference TRBV7-3 and TRBJ2-6, is GAGVSQTPSNKVTEKGKYVELRCDPISGHTALYWYRQSLGQGPEFLIYFQGTGAADDSGLPNDRFFAVRPEGSVSTLKIQRTERGDSAVYLCASSLSGAGANVLTFGAGSRLTVL.